A selection of T cell receptor beta chains follows, all from one sample in a study of T-cell reconstitution after alpha-beta-depleted transplantation in children. In TCRdb, the PCR reads were re-called with MiXCR into one record per CDR3 protein. The sample has 600,000 to 700,000 distinct CDR3 sequences; around 17% are singletons. The material sequenced was PBMCs from the stem cell graft donor, taken from the stem cell graft. The receptors stem from a human donor who donated a stem cell graft to a child with acute myeloid leukemia. Both conserved end residues are part of each CDR3. Each record gives: V gene, J gene, D gene, clone size, CDR3 DNA, CDR3 protein. A D gene is named only where the DNA matches it firmly. Clone size is given for some rows only: seen once, a few or many times, or a class if the clone is expanded.

v_gene: TRBV7-2; j_gene: TRBJ2-2; d_gene: .; abundance: .; CDR3nt: TGTGCCAGCAACCCGGGACTGACCACCGGGGAGCTGTTTTTT; CDR3aa: CASNPGLTTGELFF
v_gene: TRBV7-3; j_gene: TRBJ2-5; d_gene: TRBD2; abundance: .; CDR3nt: TGTGCCAGCAGCTTAACGGGGGGAGGGAAGGAGACCCAGTACTTC; CDR3aa: CASSLTGGGKETQYF
v_gene: TRBV20-1; j_gene: TRBJ2-7; d_gene: TRBD2; abundance: .; CDR3nt: TGCAGTGCTAGCGGGGGGATCTACGAGCAGTACTTC; CDR3aa: CSASGGIYEQYF
v_gene: TRBV7-2; j_gene: TRBJ2-7; d_gene: TRBD2; abundance: .; CDR3nt: TGTGCCAGCAGCTCGGCCGGGCTAGCGGGCGCCTACGAGCAGTACTTC; CDR3aa: CASSSAGLAGAYEQYF
v_gene: TRBV6-1; j_gene: TRBJ2-1; d_gene: .; abundance: few; CDR3nt: TGTGCCAGCACCCCACTACAGGGAAGGAACAATGAGCAGTTCTTC; CDR3aa: CASTPLQGRNNEQFF
v_gene: TRBV21-1; j_gene: TRBJ2-7; d_gene: .; abundance: few; CDR3nt: TGTGCCAGCAGCAAAGTACCACCTCTAGCGGGGGTTGGCGAGCAGTACTTC; CDR3aa: CASSKVPPLAGVGEQYF
v_gene: TRBV11-3; j_gene: TRBJ1-2; d_gene: TRBD1; abundance: once; CDR3nt: TGTGCCAGCAGCTTCCACAGGGGGCCGGACTATGGCTACACCTTC; CDR3aa: CASSFHRGPDYGYTF
v_gene: TRBV7-9; j_gene: TRBJ2-2; d_gene: .; abundance: .; CDR3nt: TGTGCCAGCAGTTTTTCAGGGGAAGTAGCCGGGGAGCTGTTTTTT; CDR3aa: CASSFSGEVAGELFF
v_gene: TRBV20-1; j_gene: TRBJ1-1; d_gene: TRBD1; abundance: many; CDR3nt: TGCAGTGCTAGAGATAAAGGGGGCCAACTGAACACTGAAGCTTTCTTT; CDR3aa: CSARDKGGQLNTEAFF
v_gene: TRBV29-1; j_gene: TRBJ1-1; d_gene: .; abundance: many; CDR3nt: TGCAGCGGGACGGTGAACACTGAAGCTTTCTTT; CDR3aa: CSGTVNTEAFF
v_gene: TRBV24-1; j_gene: TRBJ2-7; d_gene: TRBD1; abundance: many; CDR3nt: TGTGCCACCAGTGCATCAGGGGGCTACGAGCAGTACTTC; CDR3aa: CATSASGGYEQYF
v_gene: TRBV6-1; j_gene: TRBJ2-3; d_gene: TRBD2; abundance: few; CDR3nt: TGTGCCAGCACCCCAATTGATAGCGGGGAGGCCACGCAGTATTTT; CDR3aa: CASTPIDSGEATQYF
v_gene: TRBV20-1; j_gene: TRBJ1-5; d_gene: .; abundance: many; CDR3nt: TGCAGTGCTAGAGATACGGACATACCATCAAAGCCCCAGCATTTT; CDR3aa: CSARDTDIPSKPQHF
v_gene: TRBV28; j_gene: TRBJ1-4; d_gene: .; abundance: few; CDR3nt: TGTGCCACCCGACAGGCTCCCCACGGGAAACTGTTTTTT; CDR3aa: CATRQAPHGKLFF
v_gene: TRBV29-1; j_gene: TRBJ2-3; d_gene: .; abundance: many; CDR3nt: TGCAGCGCAAGGATTACCACGGGTACGCAGTATTTT; CDR3aa: CSARITTGTQYF
v_gene: TRBV20-1; j_gene: TRBJ1-2; d_gene: .; abundance: many; CDR3nt: TGCAGTGCTAGGAGCGGCTGGGGCTATGGCTACACCTTC; CDR3aa: CSARSGWGYGYTF
v_gene: TRBV5-5; j_gene: TRBJ1-2; d_gene: .; abundance: few; CDR3nt: TGTGCCAGCAGGCTCAGGCAGGGAAACTATGGCTACACCTTC; CDR3aa: CASRLRQGNYGYTF
v_gene: TRBV19; j_gene: TRBJ2-3; d_gene: .; abundance: many; CDR3nt: TGTGCCAGTAGTCGAGCCCAACAAGATACGCAGTATTTT; CDR3aa: CASSRAQQDTQYF
v_gene: TRBV5-1; j_gene: TRBJ2-2; d_gene: TRBD1; abundance: few; CDR3nt: TGCGCCACCCGCCGGACAGGGGGCGACACCGGGGAGCTGTTTTTT; CDR3aa: CATRRTGGDTGELFF